The source of this TCR beta chain is a study of CD4 T cells in relation to SARS-CoV-2 and coronaviruses. Before the COVID-19 pandemic, during about 2011-2019, CD4+ T cells were taken from unexposed donors. This CDR3 contains 12 residues. The ends were cut back, 6 bases at V and 0 bases at J, with 4 bases in the middle. Germline assignment: CDR1 MDHEN and CDR2 SYDVKM. Sequenced by immunoSEQ multiplex PCR; TCRdb stores in-frame clones only, minus some. The sample consists of around 62,000 clones, approximately 94% of them appearing once. The rearrangement joins TRBV28 to TRBJ2-3; D ambiguous. The receptor comes from a human donor in good health. The sample taken for sequencing was naive CD4+ T cells from PBMCs. This sample's subset: naive CD4+ T cells isolated by negative enrichment. The CDR3 DNA follows: TGTGCCAGCAGGGAAAGCACAGATACGCAGTATTTT. The encoded protein is CASRESTDTQYF.